These 21 T cell receptor beta chains were all obtained from the same sample, sequenced in a study of identical twins (TCRdb year 2016). Receptor libraries were prepared by 5' RACE. The instrument was an Illumina HiSeq 2000. TCRdb took the public reads, trimmed them with fastp at Q25, ran MiXCR for clone calling and kept in-frame beta chains. Under each unique CDR3 protein, matching rows form one entry showing the most common genes and DNA. Counted in this sample were around 340,000 distinct CDR3 sequences; roughly 9% of them appeared once. 8.5% to 10% of the sample is held by the ten biggest clonotypes. Sequenced input: naive T cells sorted from blood. This specimen's cell subset or site label, interpreted: cells isolated with a human naive T-cell isolation kit. The receptors stem from a woman in her forties or fifties in good health.

This clonotype was counted between two and nine times. The CDR3 DNA reads as TGTGCCAGCAGCCCACCGGGACGGACCTACGAGCAGTACTTC. It specifies CASSPPGRTYEQYF. The chain is built from TRBV13 and TRBJ2-7; D possibly matches TRBD1 or TRBD2 (5 bases each). The germline V gene has CDR1 PRHDT and CDR2 FYEKMQ (reference sequence). The V end lost 5 bases, the J end lost 2 bases, and 13 bases lay between the germline ends. This CDR3 has 14 residues.

V gene TRBV10-3 combines with J gene TRBJ1-5, with D perhaps TRBD1 (5 bases). The CDR3 runs 16 residues. V lost 1 base and J 4 bases, leaving 14 bases between the germline ends. CDR1 and CDR2 (germline): ENHRY, SYGVKD. CDR3: CAISEWRDRGNQPQHF. The CDR3 region has the DNA TGTGCCATCAGTGAGTGGAGGGACCGCGGGAATCAGCCCCAGCATTTT.

This clonotype was seen more than once but under ten times. This chain uses TRBV6-5 with TRBJ1-2; D is undetermined. Trimming cost V 2 bases and J 6 bases, with 10 bases left between them. Per the germline V gene, CDR1 is MNHEY and CDR2 is SVGAGI. The CDR3 runs 13 residues. This CDR3 reads CASSYGYRDGYTF. CDR3 coding DNA: TGTGCCAGCAGTTACGGCTACCGGGATGGCTACACCTTC.

This clonotype was seen many times. The J gene is TRBJ2-7, the V gene TRBV7-9; weak D call: TRBD2 (5 bases). The germline gives CDR1 SEHNR, CDR2 FQNEAQ (reference sequence). V lost 2 bases and J lost 4, with 9 bases in between. The CDR3 consists of 13 residues. DNA for the CDR3: TGTGCCAGCAGCTTAATTCGCGGGTACGAGCAGTACGTC. This codes for CASSLIRGYEQYV.

At least ten counts were recorded for this clonotype. The chain employs TRBV10-3 and TRBJ1-5, with D possibly TRBD1 on 6 matching bases. Trimming cost V 2 bases and J 0 bases, with 20 bases left between them. This CDR3 region has 19 residues. Germline CDR1 and CDR2: ENHRY and SYGVKD. CDR3 sequence (DNA): TGTGCCATCAGTGAGAGTGAGGTATGGACAGCATATAGCAATCAGCCCCAGCATTTT. Translation: CAISESEVWTAYSNQPQHF.

V gene TRBV5-6 combines with J gene TRBJ1-1, with D perhaps TRBD1 (5 bases). The germline CDR1 and CDR2 sequences are SGHDT and YYEEEE. The CDR3 has 14 residues. V shed 6 bases and J shed 7 bases, with 19 bases lying between them. For the CDR3, the DNA is TGTGCCAGCAAGACGCCGGGGCCGGGCCTTGAAGCTTTCTTT. It specifies CASKTPGPGLEAFF. Based on the CDR3 plus reference TRBV5-6 and TRBJ1-1, the full variable domain is DAGVTQSPTHLIKTRGQQVTLRCSPKSGHDTVSWYQQALGQGPQFIFQYYEEEERQRGNFPDRFSGHQFPNYSSELNVNALLLGDSALYLCASKTPGPGLEAFFGQGTRLTVV.

This chain uses TRBV7-2 with TRBJ1-1; TRBD1 is a possible D gene (5 bases). The CDR3 has 12 amino acids. The V gene's germline CDR1 is SGHTA and CDR2 FQGNSA. V lost 6 bases and J 6 bases, leaving 11 bases between the germline ends. The CDR3 here is CASSGAVSEAFF. Here the CDR3 DNA reads TGTGCCAGCAGTGGGGCGGTCTCTGAAGCTTTCTTT.

The rearrangement joins TRBV18 to TRBJ2-7, with D maybe TRBD1 (5 bases). This CDR3 is 14 amino acids long. CDR1 and CDR2 from the germline V gene are KGHSH and LQKENI. V lost 2 bases, J lost 6 bases, and 14 bases lay in between. This chain's CDR3 is CASSPKTVGAEQYF. CDR3 DNA sequence: TGTGCCAGCTCACCAAAGACGGTAGGGGCCGAGCAGTACTTC.

This chain joins TRBV5-1 and TRBJ1-1, with D possibly being TRBD1 (5 bases). Deletions cut 6 bases from V and 2 bases from J, with 20 bases between. Germline CDR1 SGHRS, CDR2 YFSETQ. The CDR3 runs to 16 residues. The CDR3 loop is CASITQGVAGNTEAFF. For the CDR3, the DNA is TGCGCCAGCATCACGCAAGGGGTCGCCGGAAACACTGAAGCTTTCTTT.

This chain links TRBV2 with TRBJ2-5; D gene ambiguous. The V gene's germline CDR1 is SNHLY and CDR2 FYNNEI. V lost 4 bases to trimming and J lost 5 bases, with 14 bases between them. CDR3 length: 14 residues. CDR3 DNA: TGTGCCAGCAGTGCGGCTACCAGAGTGGAGACCCAGTACTTC. This gives the protein CASSAATRVETQYF.

This clonotype has just a few counts. The chain has TRBV12-3 or TRBV12-4 and TRBJ2-5; 9 positions agree with TRBD2. The V segment lost 5 bases and the J segment 6 bases; nucleotides outside the gene matches: 4. The CDR3 extends over 13 amino acids. Here the CDR3 DNA reads TGTGCCAGCAGTCCGGGACTAGCAAAGACCCAGTACTTC. This translates into CASSPGLAKTQYF.

The table lists this clonotype with many counts. This chain connects TRBV24-1 to TRBJ2-1; TRBD2 matches 7 bases. Unmatched junction bases numbered 9, after V lost 1 base and J lost 7 bases. The germline gives CDR1 KGHDR, CDR2 SFDVKD. This CDR3 region has 16 residues. The CDR3 coding sequence is TGTGCCACCAGTGATTTCCTAGCGGACACTTTGAATGAGCAGTTCTTC. Translation: CATSDFLADTLNEQFF.

This clonotype has a handful of counts. J is TRBJ2-2 and V is TRBV2; 11 nucleotides line up with TRBD2. Losses at the gene ends were 6 bases for V and 2 bases for J; bases not matched to a gene: 5. CDR1 is SNHLY, CDR2 FYNNEI, per germline. The CDR3 runs 16 residues. The CDR3 spells CASRSGTSGNTGELFF. The CDR3 bases are TGTGCCAGCAGATCCGGGACTAGCGGTAACACCGGGGAGCTGTTTTTT.

This clonotype has more than one count but fewer than ten. The chain employs TRBV20-1 and TRBJ1-1; no definite D call. This CDR3 is 13 amino acids long. Germline CDR1 is DFQATT and CDR2 is SNEGSKA (reference sequence). Trimming stripped 1 base from V and 6 bases from J, with 12 bases between. The chain's CDR3 is CSARGIGDAEAFF. The DNA for the CDR3 is TGCAGTGCTAGAGGTATTGGCGACGCTGAAGCTTTCTTT.

In its sample, this clonotype was seen a few times. The chain has TRBV18 and TRBJ2-2; D is possibly TRBD1 (6 bases). V lost 0 bases, J lost 1 base, and 9 bases lay in between. This CDR3 has 16 amino acids. The germline V gene encodes CDR1 KGHSH and CDR2 LQKENI. The CDR3 is CASSPPDRMNTGELFF. The CDR3 nucleotides read TGTGCCAGCTCACCACCCGACAGGATGAACACCGGGGAGCTGTTTTTT. Combining the CDR3 with reference TRBV18 and TRBJ2-2 gives the whole variable domain NAGVMQNPRHLVRRRGQEARLRCSPMKGHSHVYWYRQLPEEGLKFMVYLQKENIIDESGMPKERFSAEFPKEGPSILRIQQVVRGDSAAYFCASSPPDRMNTGELFFGEGSRLTVL.

The rearrangement joins TRBV24-1 to TRBJ2-2, with D hard to call. Germline values: CDR1 KGHDR, CDR2 SFDVKD. The CDR3 consists of 18 residues. Between the trimmed V and J ends, which lost 1 base and 1 base, there was a span of 15 bases. CDR3 sequence: CATSDFRQPGLNTGELFF. The CDR3 region has the DNA TGTGCCACCAGTGATTTTCGGCAGCCTGGCTTGAACACCGGGGAGCTGTTTTTT.

This clonotype was seen ten or more times. The chain uses TRBV5-5 and TRBJ2-2; D call uncertain. CDR3 length: 14 amino acids. Trimming left V 3 bases short and J 5 bases short, with 11 bases between. Germline CDR1 SGHKS, CDR2 YYEKEE (reference sequence). The CDR3 here is CASSSTSGTGELFF. CDR3 coding DNA: TGTGCCAGCAGCTCGACCTCCGGGACCGGGGAGCTGTTTTTT. The variable domain in full, completed from reference TRBV5-5 and TRBJ2-2, reads DAGVTQSPTHLIKTRGQQVTLRCSPISGHKSVSWYQQVLGQGPQFIFQYYEKEERGRGNFPDRFSARQFPNYSSELNVNALLLGDSALYLCASSSTSGTGELFFGEGSRLTVL.

This clonotype showed up just a few times. J is TRBJ2-3 and V is TRBV10-3; the D is unclear. The CDR3 is 12 amino acids. Per the germline V gene, CDR1 is ENHRY and CDR2 is SYGVKD. V gave up 6 bases and J gave up 2 bases, with 6 bases separating them. CDR3 in amino acids: CAISPNTDTQYF. Here the CDR3 DNA reads TGTGCCATCAGCCCGAACACAGATACGCAGTATTTT.

This clonotype appeared a few times. The rearrangement joins TRBV14 to TRBJ2-2; D is possibly TRBD1 (5 bases). V was pared by 2 bases and J by 7 bases, with 11 bases between. Looked up from germline, CDR1 is SGHDN and CDR2 is FVKESK. This CDR3 has 14 residues. The CDR3, as DNA: TGTGCCAGCAGCCAAACAGGCCTGGGCGGGGAGCTGTTTTTT. Its protein is CASSQTGLGGELFF.

The chain uses TRBV5-6 and TRBJ2-3; D may correspond to TRBD1 or TRBD2 (5 bases each). This CDR3 contains 16 residues. Trimming shortened V by 7 bases and J by 6 bases, and 24 bases separated the two germline ends. Germline V gene lookup returns CDR1 SGHDT and CDR2 YYEEEE. The chain's CDR3 is CASGIRLPGPVDTQYF. The CDR3 nucleotides read TGTGCCAGCGGCATCCGGCTCCCGGGACCGGTGGATACGCAGTATTTT.

This clonotype was seen ten or more times. This rearrangement joins TRBV5-5 to TRBJ2-3; D is uncertain. The CDR3 is 14 amino acids. Trimming cost V 0 bases and J 4 bases, with 9 bases left between them. From germline, CDR1 is SGHKS and CDR2 YYEKEE (reference sequence). The chain's CDR3 is CASSLDVPPDTQYF. In nucleotides, the CDR3 is TGTGCCAGCAGCTTGGATGTTCCCCCAGATACGCAGTATTTT. The full variable domain, with the rest looked up from reference TRBV5-5 and TRBJ2-3, is DAGVTQSPTHLIKTRGQQVTLRCSPISGHKSVSWYQQVLGQGPQFIFQYYEKEERGRGNFPDRFSARQFPNYSSELNVNALLLGDSALYLCASSLDVPPDTQYFGPGTRLTVL.